Shown below are 14 T cell receptor beta chains from a single sample sequenced in a study of blood T cell repertoires in COVID-19. Clones were sequenced by immunoSEQ multiplex PCR, and TCRdb holds only the in-frame ones, with some missing. Here the sample spans approximately 250,000 clones, more than 65% being singletons. Input material: peripheral blood. Receptor source: a woman between 40 and 55 years old who had recovered from COVID-19.

The J gene is TRBJ2-7, the V gene TRBV7-9; weak D call: TRBD1 (6 bases). Germline CDR1 and CDR2: SEHNR and FQNEAQ (reference sequence). V was trimmed by 5 bases and J by 3 bases, leaving 11 bases between them. The CDR3 covers 13 residues. Written as DNA, the CDR3 is TGTGCCAGCAGCCCGGGACAACTCTACGAGCAGTACTTC. It translates to CASSPGQLYEQYF. Variable domain in full (rest from reference TRBV7-9 and TRBJ2-7): DTGVSQNPRHKITKRGQNVTFRCDPISEHNRLYWYRQTLGQGPEFLTYFQNEAQLEKSRLLSDRFSAERPKGSFSTLEIQRTEQGDSAMYLCASSPGQLYEQYFGPGTRLTVT.

The V gene is TRBV2, the J gene TRBJ1-4; tentative D call: TRBD1 (5 bases). V dropped 5 bases and J dropped 7 bases, with 14 bases sitting between them. There are 14 residues in the CDR3. Germline values: CDR1 SNHLY, CDR2 FYNNEI. CDR3 sequence: CASSLQGLSEKLFF. CDR3 nucleotides: TGTGCCAGCAGTTTGCAGGGTTTGAGTGAAAAACTGTTTTTT.

The chain joins TRBV2 to TRBJ2-1, with a weak D call TRBD1 (6 bases). Trimming took 8 bases from V and 4 from J, leaving 12 bases between them. CDR3 size: 13 residues. Germline V gene lookup returns CDR1 SNHLY and CDR2 FYNNEI. The chain's CDR3 is CASQQGSYNEQFF. As DNA, the CDR3 is TGTGCCAGCCAACAGGGTTCTTACAATGAGCAGTTCTTC.

The CDR3 region has the DNA TGTGCCAGCAGTTTAAAGGGGGCCCACACCGGGGAGCTGTTTTTT. Its translation is CASSLKGAHTGELFF. This chain uses TRBV27 with TRBJ2-2, with TRBD1 matching 7 bases. Germline CDR1 is MNHEY and CDR2 is SMNVEV (reference sequence). The CDR3 sequence is 15 residues long. J lost 3 bases, V lost 2 bases, and 3 bases had no gene match.

This clone was observed a handful of times. V is TRBV10-3 and J is TRBJ1-4, with 7 nucleotides matching TRBD1. Germline-derived CDR1 and CDR2 are ENHRY and SYGVKD. The CDR3 loop spans 15 amino acids. Unmatched junction bases numbered 6, after V lost 0 bases and J lost 8 bases. This CDR3 is CAISESGQTGEKLFF. The CDR3, as DNA: TGTGCCATCAGTGAGTCGGGACAGACGGGGGAAAAACTGTTTTTT.

The chain combines TRBV9 with TRBJ2-1, with TRBD2 as a possible D gene (6 bases). V gave up 2 bases and J gave up 5 bases, with 11 bases separating them. The CDR3 covers 14 residues. Germline V gene lookup returns CDR1 SGDLS and CDR2 YYNGEE. Here the CDR3 DNA reads TGTGCCAGCAGCGTCAAGGGACTCCACAATGAGCAGTTCTTC. This codes for CASSVKGLHNEQFF.

This sequence joins TRBV18 and TRBJ1-4; 9 nucleotides line up with TRBD1. The germline CDR1 and CDR2 sequences are KGHSH and LQKENI. The CDR3 extends over 16 amino acids. Trimming cost V 3 bases and J 5 bases; bases outside gene matches: 7. The CDR3 here is CASSPGQGLQNEKLFF. The CDR3 DNA sequence: TGTGCCAGCTCACCGGGACAGGGACTGCAAAATGAAAAACTGTTTTTT.

A note on this clone: Distinct nucleotide sequences in the sample also encode this CDR3. The chain couples TRBV7-2 to TRBJ1-1; 7 positions agree with TRBD1. Germline V lookup: CDR1 SGHTA, CDR2 FQGNSA. The CDR3 extends over 14 amino acids. The V segment lost 3 bases and the J segment 1 base; nucleotides outside the gene matches: 2. Here the CDR3 reads CASSFDRANTEAFF. The CDR3 bases are TGTGCCAGCAGCTTCGACAGGGCGAACACTGAAGCTTTCTTT.

The chain is built from TRBV28 and TRBJ2-7; 10 nucleotides agree with TRBD2. In germline, CDR1 is MDHEN, CDR2 SYDVKM. This CDR3 is built from 16 residues. The V and J ends lost 6 bases and 4 bases, in that order; junction bases with no gene match: 12. The DNA of the CDR3 is TGTGCCAGCAGCCCATCAGCGGGGGGGCATGGGTACGAGCAGTACTTC. Protein product: CASSPSAGGHGYEQYF.

V usage is TRBV7-3 and J usage is TRBJ2-2; D unresolved. Germline CDR1 SGHTA, CDR2 FQGTGA. V was shortened by 6 bases and J by 1 base, with 15 bases between the two germline ends. The CDR3 spans 16 residues. The CDR3 protein is CASSPHSPGNTGELFF. CDR3 in DNA: TGTGCCAGCAGTCCACATTCACCGGGGAACACCGGGGAGCTGTTTTTT.

This clone has a single count. The chain recombines TRBV5-1 with TRBJ2-7; TRBD2 aligns across 7 bases. Per germline, CDR1 SGHRS and CDR2 YFSETQ. J was trimmed by 1 base and V by 4 bases; bases with no gene match: 20. The CDR3 is made up of 19 amino acids. The DNA for the CDR3 is TGCGCCAGCAGCCCACTGGGGCCCTTTCCCGGGGGGAGTTCCTACGAGCAGTACTTC. Translating it yields CASSPLGPFPGGSSYEQYF.

V is TRBV9 and J is TRBJ2-7; 7 nucleotides match TRBD1. This CDR3 region has 15 residues. The germline V gene has CDR1 SGDLS and CDR2 YYNGEE. V lost 0 bases, J lost 3 bases, and 6 bases stayed unmatched. The CDR3 nucleotides are TGTGCCAGCAGCGTAGATGGAGACAGGGTCTACGAGCAGTACTTC. This codes for CASSVDGDRVYEQYF.

The rearrangement links TRBV6-5 to TRBJ1-2, with TRBD1 as a possible D gene (6 bases). Trimming took 6 bases from V and 1 from J, leaving 9 bases between them. CDR3 length: 13 amino acids. Germline loops: CDR1 MNHEY, CDR2 SVGAGI. Here the CDR3 reads CASRKDSNYGYTF. For the CDR3, the DNA is TGTGCCAGCAGGAAGGACAGTAACTATGGCTACACCTTC.

This sequence joins TRBV28 and TRBJ1-6; D perhaps matches TRBD1 (6 bases). In germline, CDR1 is MDHEN, CDR2 SYDVKM. The CDR3 extends over 18 amino acids. Trimming pared 4 bases from V and 3 bases from J, leaving 19 bases between. The CDR3, as DNA: TGTGCCAGCAGTTCCATGCCCGGGACAACAAACTATAATTCACCCCTCCACTTT. Translating it yields CASSSMPGTTNYNSPLHF.